This T cell receptor beta chain was identified during a study of shared clonotypes between healthy human individuals. Turning to the study itself: Donors consisted of two women and a few men between 18 and 49.

The CDR3 consists of 11 residues. Germline loops: CDR1 DFQATT, CDR2 SNEGSKA (reference sequence). Trimming stripped 6 bases from V and 7 bases from J, with 13 bases between. On this clone: Its antigen is still unknown.

Some clones are missing from TCRdb's copy, which holds only in-frame ones; the method was immunoSEQ multiplex PCR. The sample includes around 580,000 clones, roughly 98% of them seen just once. Naive CD8 cells comprised CD45RO-negative, CCR7-positively selected cells, excluding terminally differentiated effector memory CD45RA+ cells. General observations from the study: Some naive CD4 clonotypes, approximately 4.5%, turned up in common across four donors.

The chain employs TRBV20-1 and TRBJ2-7; D may be TRBD2 (6 bases). This clonotype was obtained from a man aged 30-40 years in good health. Sequencing input: naive CD8+ T cells sorted from blood. This chain's CDR3 is CSALEGWEQYF. The CDR3 DNA is TGCAGTGCCCTGGAGGGGTGGGAGCAGTACTTC.